These 8 T cell receptor beta chains were sequenced from one sample in a study of beta chain features in type 1 diabetes. Study-wide results and limits: Significant though moderate, a shortening of TCRB CDR3s appeared in all four CD4+ subsets of Type 1 diabetes patients.

The isolated RNA, all of it, was reverse transcribed, so expressed TCRB transcripts were what got sequenced. TCRdb keeps only in-frame clones here, not all; method: immunoSEQ multiplex PCR. The sample shows 200,000 to 300,000 clones, under 13% of them seen only once. These receptors' antigens are unknown. The sample was naive CD4+ T cells from blood. The source of these receptors is a man aged 30 to 39 with type 1 diabetes.

In this sample, this clone turned up a few times. This chain connects TRBV5-1 to TRBJ2-7; the match to TRBD1 covers 10 bases. Germline V gives CDR1 SGHRS, CDR2 YFSETQ. The CDR3 contains 14 residues. V lost 0 bases and J lost 5; bases outside the gene matches: 2. CDR3 sequence (DNA): TGCGCCAGCAGCTTGGCGGGACAGGGGAACGAGCAGTACTTC. It encodes CASSLAGQGNEQYF.

This chain joins TRBV7-2 and TRBJ2-1; 10 nucleotides line up with TRBD2. Germline loops: CDR1 SGHTA, CDR2 FQGNSA. The CDR3 has 15 residues. V lost 5 bases, J lost 8 bases, and 9 bases stayed unmatched. The CDR3 DNA reads TGTGCCAGCAGCCCCGGAGCGGGGGGGCGCGATGAGCAGTTCTTC. Translated: CASSPGAGGRDEQFF.

The chain uses TRBV2 and TRBJ2-2, with D uncertain. The CDR3 sequence is 15 residues long. Between the trimmed V and J ends, which lost 2 bases and 1 base, there was a span of 8 bases. CDR1 is SNHLY and CDR2 is FYNNEI in the germline V gene. The CDR3 nucleotides are TGTGCCAGCAGTGAATTCCCAGGGAACACCGGGGAGCTGTTTTTT. Its translation is CASSEFPGNTGELFF.

As DNA, the CDR3 is TGTGCCAGCTCACCTCCGGGGACCTACAATGAGCAGTTCTTC. The encoded protein is CASSPPGTYNEQFF. The rearrangement joins TRBV18 to TRBJ2-1, with D possibly being TRBD2 (5 bases). CDR3 length equals 14 residues. Trimming removed 3 bases from V and 2 bases from J, with 8 bases in between. CDR1 KGHSH and CDR2 LQKENI come from the germline V gene.

V usage is TRBV7-2 and J usage is TRBJ2-3, with TRBD2 matching over 7 bases. The CDR3 consists of 14 residues. The J segment lost 4 bases and the V segment lost 5 bases, leaving 6 bases of the junction unmatched. The germline V gene encodes CDR1 SGHTA and CDR2 FQGNSA. The CDR3 DNA reads TGTGCCAGCAGCCAACGACTAGCCCCAGATACGCAGTATTTT. Its translation is CASSQRLAPDTQYF.

The chain recombines TRBV7-9 with TRBJ2-3; D is perhaps TRBD2 (6 bases). The V gene's germline CDR1 is SEHNR and CDR2 FQNEAQ (reference sequence). Deletions cut 5 bases from V and 1 base from J, with 10 bases between. The CDR3 length is 14 residues. The CDR3 DNA is TGTGCCAGCAGCCCCCCGGGGGGCACAGATACGCAGTATTTT. It is translated as CASSPPGGTDTQYF.

This clone was found a few times. The V gene is TRBV5-6, the J gene TRBJ2-1; 9 nucleotides match TRBD2. The trim removed 5 bases at V and 0 bases at J, leaving 15 bases unmatched. The CDR3 totals 19 residues. Looked up from germline, CDR1 is SGHDT and CDR2 is YYEEEE. The CDR3 protein is CASSYIPGLASSSYNEQFF. CDR3 in DNA: TGTGCCAGCAGTTACATACCGGGACTAGCATCCAGCTCCTACAATGAGCAGTTCTTC. The variable domain in full, completed from reference TRBV5-6 and TRBJ2-1, reads DAGVTQSPTHLIKTRGQQVTLRCSPKSGHDTVSWYQQALGQGPQFIFQYYEEEERQRGNFPDRFSGHQFPNYSSELNVNALLLGDSALYLCASSYIPGLASSSYNEQFFGPGTRLTVL.

This clone was counted between two and nine times. The rearrangement uses TRBV5-1 and TRBJ2-7; 8 bases align to TRBD1. Germline V gene data show CDR1 as SGHRS and CDR2 as YFSETQ. After removal of 4 bases from V and 0 bases from J, the junction contained 6 bases not matched to a gene. This CDR3 contains 15 residues. The CDR3 nucleotides read TGCGCCAGCAGCCGTGACAGGGGAAGCTCCTACGAGCAGTACTTC. Residues: CASSRDRGSSYEQYF.